The present TCR beta chain was sequenced within a study of blood T cell repertoires in COVID-19. Turning to the study itself: The United States, Italy and Spain provided the acute and convalescent COVID-19 samples. Nucleic acid was either cDNA or gDNA, and it came from T cells, B-cell-depleted T cells, or PBMCs.

During active infection, Seattle patients enrolled and were then monitored through disease. Original methodology: Reference gene primer amplification in the assay estimated nucleated cell counts. Only in-frame clones appear in the TCRdb table, and some are missing; sequencing was by immunoSEQ multiplex PCR. That table furnishes V, J and clone size, whereas the DNA furnished D and trimming. The table lists 150,000 to 200,000 clones, around 83% of them singletons. This clone was seen a few times. The origin of this receptor is a woman in her 70s with COVID-19, enrolled during active disease. The sequenced material came from peripheral blood.

This chain's CDR3 is CASRVRNDQPQHF. The CDR3 nucleotides are TGTGCCAGTAGGGTCAGAAACGATCAGCCCCAGCATTTT. The chain has TRBV19 and TRBJ1-5; D call uncertain. Germline-derived CDR1 and CDR2 are LNHDA and SQIVND (reference sequence). Trimming shortened V by 6 bases and J by 5 bases, and 11 bases separated the two germline ends. The CDR3 is 13 residues long.